This T cell receptor (beta chain) was sequenced during a study of identical twins. The CDR3 sequence is 17 residues long. V shed 4 bases and J 3 bases; nucleotides not matched to a gene: 4. Germline V gene lookup returns CDR1 ENHRY and CDR2 SYGVKD. This clonotype has only a few counts. As yet, its antigen is unknown. A universal primer site came from template switching; cDNA carried unique molecular identifiers. One entry per CDR3 protein, called by TCRdb with MiXCR from the 5' RACE reads. The sample contains 400,000 to 600,000 distinct CDR3 sequences, around 24% of which appear only once. General study results and limits: Partly confounded zero-insertion analyses could result from invariant MAIT and iNKT cells.

Another study also made use of these data, one on yellow fever vaccine responses in identical twins. As that report states: Twins' vaccine T cell responses were reported to seem partly convergent and partly personalized.

The chain employs TRBV10-3 and TRBJ2-2, with 14 bases fitting TRBD2. The clonotype was recovered from a woman aged 18-29 years in good health. Material: CD4+ T cells sorted from blood. CDR3 region: CAISGLAGGPDTGELFF. CDR3 coding DNA: TGTGCCATCAGTGGACTAGCGGGAGGGCCGGACACCGGGGAGCTGTTTTTT.